This TCR beta chain was recovered during a study of Tregs in tolerant kidney transplant recipients. Broader study findings: Findings come from small patient numbers and require larger validation.

Sequencing used immunoSEQ multiplex PCR; TCRdb keeps in-frame clones, though not all of them. In the table there are about 59,000 clones, about 83% of which are singletons. As regards this clone: Its antigen is as yet unknown.

Per the germline V gene, CDR1 is LGHNA and CDR2 is YSLEER. CDR3 length: 16 residues. V shed 1 base and J 5 bases; nucleotides not matched to a gene: 7. Unstimulated Tregs (CD4+CD25+CD127-) and CD4+CD25- non-Tregs were sorted from PBMCs. Sequenced input: CD4+ T cells from blood. This chain connects TRBV4-3 to TRBJ2-5, with 10 bases matching TRBD2. The receptor comes from a human donor in good health. CDR3 DNA: TGCGCCAGCAGCCAAGGGGCTAGCGGGGGCGGGGAGACCCAGTACTTC. This translates into CASSQGASGGGETQYF.